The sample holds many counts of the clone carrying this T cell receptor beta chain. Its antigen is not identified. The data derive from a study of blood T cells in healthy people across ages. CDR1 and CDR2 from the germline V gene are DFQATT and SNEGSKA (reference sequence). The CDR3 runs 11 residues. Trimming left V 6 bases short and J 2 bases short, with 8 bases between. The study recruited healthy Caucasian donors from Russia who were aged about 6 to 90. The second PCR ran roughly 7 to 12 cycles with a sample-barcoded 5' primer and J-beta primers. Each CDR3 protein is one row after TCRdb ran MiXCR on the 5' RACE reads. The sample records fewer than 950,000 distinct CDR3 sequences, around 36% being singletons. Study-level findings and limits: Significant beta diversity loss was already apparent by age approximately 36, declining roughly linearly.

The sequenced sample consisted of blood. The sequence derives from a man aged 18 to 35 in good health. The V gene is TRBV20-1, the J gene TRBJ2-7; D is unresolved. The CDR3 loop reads CSAHRAYEQYF. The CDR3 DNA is TGCAGTGCCCATAGGGCCTACGAGCAGTACTTC.